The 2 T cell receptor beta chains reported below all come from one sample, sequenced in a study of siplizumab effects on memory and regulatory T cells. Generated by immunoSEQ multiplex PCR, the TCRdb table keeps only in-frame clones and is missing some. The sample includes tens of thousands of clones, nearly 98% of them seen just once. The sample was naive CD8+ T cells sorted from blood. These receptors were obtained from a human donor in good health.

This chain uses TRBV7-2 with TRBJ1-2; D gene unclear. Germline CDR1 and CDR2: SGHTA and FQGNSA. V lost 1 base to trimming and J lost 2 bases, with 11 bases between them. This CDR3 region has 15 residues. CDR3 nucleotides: TGTGCCAGCAGCTTAGGACCGAGCGCGAACTATGGCTACACCTTC. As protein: CASSLGPSANYGYTF. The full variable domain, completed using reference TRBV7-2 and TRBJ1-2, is GAGVSQSPSNKVTEKGKDVELRCDPISGHTALYWYRQSLGQGLEFLIYFQGNSAPDKSGLPSDRFSAERTGGSVSTLTIQRTQQEDSAVYLCASSLGPSANYGYTFGSGTRLTVV.

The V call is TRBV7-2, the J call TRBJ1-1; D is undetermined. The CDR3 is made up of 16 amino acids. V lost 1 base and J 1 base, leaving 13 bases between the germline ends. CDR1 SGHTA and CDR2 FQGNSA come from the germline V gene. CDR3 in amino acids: CASSLEEDLGNTEAFF. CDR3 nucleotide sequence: TGTGCCAGCAGCTTAGAGGAGGATTTGGGGAACACTGAAGCTTTCTTT.